This T cell receptor beta chain was observed in a study of T cells in localized non-small cell lung cancer. J was trimmed by 6 bases and V by 5 bases; bases with no gene match: 10. Germline V lookup: CDR1 LNHDA, CDR2 SQIVND (reference sequence). CDR3 length: 15 amino acids. Comments on this clone: The antigen remains unidentified.

Only in-frame clones appear in the TCRdb table, and some are missing; sequencing was by immunoSEQ multiplex PCR. The sample has some 1,100 clones; 15% to 25% are singletons. Points from the study as a whole: Longer overall survival was linked to higher blood T cell density. Uninvolved adjacent lung, not tumor, had the highest T cell clonality. Heterogeneity stays possible, as sequencing covered only one tumor region. The study detected a median about 50 of the top 100 tumor clones in adjacent lung.

The chain recombines TRBV19 with TRBJ1-2; 9 nucleotides align to TRBD1. This sample comprised lung tumor tissue, obtained before any cancer treatment. The source of this sequence is a female donor over 55 with stage I squamous cell lung carcinoma. CDR3 coding DNA: TGTGCCAGTAGTTCGCGGACAGGGGAGGAGAATGGCTACACCTTC. This encodes CASSSRTGEENGYTF.